This T cell receptor beta chain was recovered during a study of cytomegalovirus exposure and HLA in healthy donors. Looking at the study overall: The use of the same platform for the approximately 110 validation repertoires and the 550 to 850 first-cohort repertoires was reported by a later analysis. Whole-study results and caveats: It was reported that the classifier diagnosed cytomegalovirus status with high specificity and sensitivity in both the original and validation cohorts. The study flagged approximately 180 TCR beta chains as cytomegalovirus-associated.

As regards this clone: Its antigen is currently unknown.

The study drew the donors from its approximately 110-subject validation cohort, separate from the roughly 710-subject first cohort. Measured with immunoSEQ multiplex PCR; TCRdb has only the in-frame clones, and not every one. Among fewer than 130,000 clones, approximately 89% were seen once, and the ten largest hold approximately 1.9%. Sequencing was performed on PBMCs. The sequence came from a woman between 18 and 30 years old in good health and CMV-seronegative.

Written as DNA, the CDR3 is TGTGCCAGCAGCCTCGCCGCCGGGACAGTTACCTACGAGCAGTACTTC. Its translation: CASSLAAGTVTYEQYF. The rearrangement joins TRBV11-1 to TRBJ2-7, with 7 bases identical to TRBD1. The CDR3 has 16 amino acids. V lost 5 bases, J lost 2 bases, and 12 bases stayed unmatched. CDR1 and CDR2 from the germline V gene are SGHAT and FQDESV (reference sequence).